Reported below is one T cell receptor (beta chain). Its target is not known. This entry belongs to a study of T-cell memory formation after mild COVID-19. On the study more broadly: The TCR clusters were mostly specific to one donor. Study-level results: Clones contracting over day 15 to 85 were CD4/CD8 balanced, with later expanders leaning CD4+.

The CDR3 is 14 residues long. Germline V lookup: CDR1 SGHTA, CDR2 FQGNSA. V dropped 5 bases and J dropped 1 base, with 9 bases sitting between them. A 5'RACE reaction primed in the constant segment made cDNA libraries of TCR alpha and TCR beta, and these carried sample barcodes and UMIs. TCRdb fed the 5' RACE reads into MiXCR, producing one record per CDR3 protein. The profile shows about 430,000 distinct CDR3 sequences, roughly 18% of them singletons. This sequence joins TRBV7-2 and TRBJ1-5, with D unclear. Sequenced sample: PBMCs or a T cell subset sorted from them (not recorded which). This sequence originates from a man aged 18 to 29 who had mild COVID-19 (a few samples of this study predate the infection). Cell type and time point are not known. The CDR3 region has the DNA TGTGCCAGCAGCCCCTACGGGAGCAATCAGCCCCAGCATTTT. Its protein is CASSPYGSNQPQHF.